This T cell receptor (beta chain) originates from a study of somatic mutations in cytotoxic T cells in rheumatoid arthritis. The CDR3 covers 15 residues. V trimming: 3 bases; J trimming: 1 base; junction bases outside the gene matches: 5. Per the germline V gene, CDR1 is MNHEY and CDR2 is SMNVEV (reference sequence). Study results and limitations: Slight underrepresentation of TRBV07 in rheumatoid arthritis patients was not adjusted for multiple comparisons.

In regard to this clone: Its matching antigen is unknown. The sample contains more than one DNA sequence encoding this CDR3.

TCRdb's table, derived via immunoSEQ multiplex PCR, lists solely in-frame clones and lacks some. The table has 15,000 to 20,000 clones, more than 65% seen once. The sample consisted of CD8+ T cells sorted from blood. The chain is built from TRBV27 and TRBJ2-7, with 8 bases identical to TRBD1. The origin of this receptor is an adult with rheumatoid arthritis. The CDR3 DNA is TGTGCCAGCAGTTTCGTCACAGGGGGTTCCTACGAGCAGTACTTC. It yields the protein CASSFVTGGSYEQYF.